One sample yielded the 32 T cell receptor beta chains listed below, sequenced in a study of CD8 T cells in Susac syndrome. RNA totalling about 0.5 to 1 ug underwent reverse transcription with random hexamers. TCRdb analysed the immunoSEQ multiplex PCR reads with MiXCR anew, one entry per CDR3 protein. The data hold 95,000 to 150,000 distinct CDR3 sequences, with roughly 95% observed a single time. Material for sequencing was CD4+ T cells from PBMCs. These receptors all stem from a human donor with Susac syndrome.

The gene calls are TRBV18 and TRBJ1-2; D gene unclear. This CDR3 spans 15 amino acids. Germline V CDR1 and CDR2: KGHSH, LQKENI. V was clipped by 10 bases and J by 0 bases, with 18 bases between them. The CDR3 coding sequence is TGTGCCACCACTCATAGGCCAGCGGCTAACTATGGCTACACCTTC. Translation: CATTHRPAANYGYTF.

CDR3 protein: CASSGETGPNTEAFF. In DNA, the CDR3 is TGTGCCAGCAGCGGCGAAACCGGCCCGAACACTGAAGCTTTCTTT. The gene calls are TRBV9 and TRBJ1-1; D uncertain. In germline, CDR1 is SGDLS, CDR2 YYNGEE. Trimming pared 3 bases from V and 1 base from J, leaving 13 bases between. This CDR3 contains 15 residues.

This sequence joins TRBV27 and TRBJ2-5; D uncertain. The CDR3 has 11 residues. The ends were cut back, 8 bases at V and 5 bases at J, with 9 bases in the middle. Germline-derived CDR1 and CDR2 are MNHEY and SMNVEV (reference sequence). The CDR3 protein is CASRRMETQYF. The CDR3 nucleotides are TGTGCCAGCCGACGGATGGAGACCCAGTACTTC.

The chain has TRBV29-1 and TRBJ2-7; TRBD1 or TRBD2 may be the D gene (5 bases each). The germline V gene encodes CDR1 SQVTM and CDR2 ANQGSEA. Trimming stripped 5 bases from V and 6 bases from J, with 11 bases between. This CDR3 is 11 amino acids long. The CDR3 loop reads CSVLGDGEQYF. The CDR3 DNA sequence: TGCAGCGTTTTAGGGGACGGCGAGCAGTACTTC.

This clonotype was seen a few times. This rearrangement joins TRBV11-3 to TRBJ1-2; D gene ambiguous. Per the germline V gene, CDR1 is SGHNT and CDR2 is YENEEA. This CDR3 has 15 amino acids. Trimming pared 5 bases from V and 2 bases from J, leaving 15 bases between. CDR3 region: CASSPQRSVNYGYTF. In DNA form, the CDR3 reads TGTGCCAGCAGCCCCCAGCGCTCGGTCAACTATGGCTACACCTTC.

This rearrangement joins TRBV29-1 to TRBJ1-2; no definite D call. The CDR3 sequence is 13 residues long. V lost 5 bases to trimming and J lost 4 bases, with 14 bases between them. The germline V gene has CDR1 SQVTM and CDR2 ANQGSEA. CDR3 DNA: TGCAGCGTTTCCCGAACTGGAGCCTATGGCTACACCTTC. Encoded protein: CSVSRTGAYGYTF.

This rearrangement joins TRBV27 to TRBJ2-7, with D maybe TRBD2 (5 bases). The V gene lost 7 bases and the J gene lost 9 bases, with 25 bases spanning the gap. Germline V CDR1 and CDR2: MNHEY, SMNVEV (reference sequence). The CDR3 covers 15 residues. The CDR3 sequence is CASTLDQRSLGVQYF. CDR3 DNA sequence: TGTGCCAGCACCTTAGATCAGCGGAGTCTCGGGGTGCAGTACTTC.

V usage is TRBV28 and J usage is TRBJ1-2, with TRBD1 as a possible D gene (5 bases). CDR3 length equals 12 residues. CDR1 and CDR2 (germline): MDHEN, SYDVKM. With 4 bases removed from V and 4 bases from J, the gap between germline ends came to 7 bases. CDR3 sequence reads: CASSWGSYGYTF. In DNA form, the CDR3 reads TGTGCCAGCAGTTGGGGCAGCTATGGCTACACCTTC.

This clonotype was picked up one time. This rearrangement joins TRBV5-1 to TRBJ1-1; D may be TRBD1 (5 bases). Trimming took off 0 bases at V and 5 bases at J, with 8 bases between the two ends. This CDR3 region has 13 residues. The germline gives CDR1 SGHRS, CDR2 YFSETQ. CDR3 nucleotide sequence: TGCGCCAGCAGCTTGGACAGGTTGACTGAAGCTTTCTTT. It encodes CASSLDRLTEAFF.

The V and J genes are TRBV29-1 and TRBJ2-5; the match to TRBD2 covers 8 bases. From germline, CDR1 is SQVTM and CDR2 ANQGSEA. CDR3 length equals 12 residues. The trim removed 8 bases at V and 5 bases at J, leaving 7 bases unmatched. CDR3 loop: CSHFGGDETQYF. Here the CDR3 DNA reads TGCAGCCATTTCGGGGGGGACGAGACCCAGTACTTC.

The V call is TRBV29-1, the J call TRBJ1-1, with 8 positions matching TRBD1. Losses at the gene ends were 6 bases for V and 3 bases for J; bases not matched to a gene: 6. The CDR3 covers 13 residues. Germline V gene lookup returns CDR1 SQVTM and CDR2 ANQGSEA. The CDR3 reads CSVQGAWDTEAFF. CDR3 DNA sequence: TGCAGCGTCCAGGGGGCGTGGGACACTGAAGCTTTCTTT. Based on the CDR3 plus reference TRBV29-1 and TRBJ1-1, the full variable domain is SAVISQKPSRDICQRGTSLTIQCQVDSQVTMMFWYRQQPGQSLTLIATANQGSEATYESGFVIDKFPISRPNLTFSTLTVSNMSPEDSSIYLCSVQGAWDTEAFFGQGTRLTVV.

This clonotype was recorded once. The chain couples TRBV2 to TRBJ1-5; 10 bases agree with TRBD1. Trimming removed 8 bases from V and 2 bases from J; junction bases left unmatched: 6. The CDR3 covers 15 residues. Germline lookup yields CDR1 SNHLY and CDR2 FYNNEI. The CDR3 DNA reads TGTGCCAGCCTTGGGGACAGGGGTGGCAATCAGCCCCAGCATTTT. This gives the protein CASLGDRGGNQPQHF.

The chain employs TRBV29-1 and TRBJ1-1; 9 bases are a match to TRBD1. The V segment lost 6 bases and the J segment 5 bases; nucleotides outside the gene matches: 7. Germline V gene data show CDR1 as SQVTM and CDR2 as ANQGSEA. There are 13 residues in the CDR3. CDR3 residues: CSVDFGQGTEAFF. CDR3 DNA: TGCAGCGTCGACTTTGGACAGGGGACTGAAGCTTTCTTT.

The V call is TRBV27, the J call TRBJ2-7; 9 bases match TRBD1. There are 16 residues in the CDR3. From germline, CDR1 is MNHEY and CDR2 SMNVEV (reference sequence). V shed 5 bases, J shed 6 bases, and the junction held 14 bases outside the gene matches. CDR3 loop: CASSDPGRTGASEQYF. The CDR3 DNA reads as TGTGCCAGCAGTGACCCAGGGAGGACAGGGGCTAGCGAGCAGTACTTC.

The CDR3 coding sequence is TGCAGTGCTAAGAGTTCCTATGGCTACACCTTC. The encoded protein is CSAKSSYGYTF. The rearrangement uses TRBV20-1 and TRBJ1-2, with D unclear. Germline loops: CDR1 DFQATT, CDR2 SNEGSKA (reference sequence). V lost 4 bases and J 4 bases, leaving 7 bases between the germline ends. CDR3 length: 11 amino acids.

The chain is built from TRBV14 and TRBJ1-5; D may be TRBD1 (6 bases). Germline loops: CDR1 SGHDN, CDR2 FVKESK. The CDR3 has 18 amino acids. The V end was cut by 4 bases, the J end by 4 bases, with 23 bases between. The chain's CDR3 is CASSRPGRTDSTNQPQHF. The CDR3 nucleotides read TGTGCCAGCAGCCGCCCCGGTCGGACAGACTCTACTAATCAGCCCCAGCATTTT. Full variable domain (rest looked up from reference TRBV14 and TRBJ1-5): EAGVTQFPSHSVIEKGQTVTLRCDPISGHDNLYWYRRVMGKEIKFLLHFVKESKQDESGMPNNRFLAERTGGTYSTLKVQPAELEDSGVYFCASSRPGRTDSTNQPQHFGDGTRLSIL.

The chain is built from TRBV6-6 and TRBJ2-7; D remains ambiguous. From germline, CDR1 is MNHNY and CDR2 SVGAGI (reference sequence). The CDR3 covers 8 residues. The V gene lost 9 bases and the J gene lost 6 bases, with 3 bases spanning the gap. Written as DNA, the CDR3 is TGTGCCAGATTCGAGCAGTACTTC. Protein sequence: CARFEQYF.

J is TRBJ2-2 and V is TRBV12-3 or TRBV12-4, with TRBD2 identical over 7 bases. The CDR3 is 16 amino acids. With V trimmed by 2 bases and J by 7 bases, 10 bases remained unmatched. The CDR3 is CASSLRGRAMGGELFF. CDR3 in DNA: TGTGCCAGCAGTTTACGGGGGAGGGCCATGGGCGGGGAGCTGTTTTTT.

This chain joins TRBV2 and TRBJ2-7; tentative D call: TRBD1 (6 bases). V lost 5 bases and J 11 bases, leaving 19 bases between the germline ends. Germline CDR1 is SNHLY and CDR2 is FYNNEI. This CDR3 region has 13 residues. CDR3 nucleotide sequence: TGTGCCAGCAGTCGCACCCCTAAGGGGGAAGAGTACTTC. Translating gives CASSRTPKGEEYF. The full variable domain, completed using reference TRBV2 and TRBJ2-7, is EPEVTQTPSHQVTQMGQEVILRCVPISNHLYFYWYRQILGQKVEFLVSFYNNEISEKSEIFDDQFSVERPDGSNFTLKIRSTKLEDSAMYFCASSRTPKGEEYFGPGTRLTVT.

The chain couples TRBV20-1 to TRBJ1-1, with D maybe TRBD1 (5 bases). The CDR3 sequence is 12 residues long. Per the germline V gene, CDR1 is DFQATT and CDR2 is SNEGSKA (reference sequence). CDR3 in amino acids: CRLSQVNTEAFF. As DNA, the CDR3 is TGCAGACTTTCACAGGTGAACACTGAAGCTTTCTTT.

V is TRBV14 and J is TRBJ2-5; 7 bases align to TRBD2. The germline CDR1 and CDR2 sequences are SGHDN and FVKESK. CDR3 size: 16 residues. V lost 6 bases to trimming and J lost 2 bases; unmatched junction nucleotides: 12. As DNA, the CDR3 is TGTGCCAGCAGTTACCAAGCGGGACTACTACAAGAGACCCAGTACTTC. It is translated as CASSYQAGLLQETQYF.

The rearrangement uses TRBV30 and TRBJ2-5, with 8 bases lining up with TRBD2. Germline CDR1 reads GTSNPN; CDR2 reads SVGIG (reference sequence). The CDR3 loop spans 14 amino acids. V lost 4 bases, J lost 10 bases, and 14 bases stayed unmatched. CDR3 region: CAWTLAGSKAGQYF. The CDR3 nucleotides read TGTGCCTGGACTCTAGCGGGCTCTAAGGCGGGCCAGTACTTC.

The chain joins TRBV3-1 to TRBJ2-5; D is possibly TRBD1 (6 bases). With 4 bases removed from V and 2 bases from J, the gap between germline ends came to 20 bases. From germline, CDR1 is LGHDT and CDR2 YNNKEL (reference sequence). This CDR3 comprises 17 residues. As DNA, the CDR3 is TGTGCCAGCAGCCGAACCACCTGGGGGCAGGGGCAAGAGACCCAGTACTTC. As protein: CASSRTTWGQGQETQYF.

The gene calls are TRBV19 and TRBJ2-3; D is possibly TRBD2 (5 bases). The germline gives CDR1 LNHDA, CDR2 SQIVND (reference sequence). V dropped 3 bases and J dropped 5 bases, with 12 bases sitting between them. This CDR3 is built from 14 residues. CDR3 region: CASSIRLGVDTQYF. The CDR3 nucleotides are TGTGCCAGTAGTATCCGATTGGGAGTAGATACGCAGTATTTT.

This clonotype showed up just once. CDR3 DNA: TGCGCCAGCAGCTTAGGTGATCGCAATCAGCCCCAGCATTTT. This codes for CASSLGDRNQPQHF. The chain employs TRBV5-1 and TRBJ1-5; D unclear. The CDR3 has 14 residues. Per the germline V gene, CDR1 is SGHRS and CDR2 is YFSETQ. The ends were cut back, 2 bases at V and 2 bases at J, with 8 bases in the middle.

The genes are TRBV4-1 and TRBJ2-5; 14 bases align to TRBD2. The V and J ends lost 4 bases and 4 bases, in that order; junction bases with no gene match: 8. This CDR3 is built from 17 residues. Germline loops: CDR1 MGHRA, CDR2 YSYEKL. CDR3: CASSPGTSGRKRETQYF. CDR3 in DNA: TGCGCCAGCAGCCCCGGGACTAGCGGGAGAAAGAGAGAGACCCAGTACTTC.

The chain uses TRBV5-7 and TRBJ1-5; D is undetermined. TRBV5-7 is an open reading frame whose function is uncertain. V lost 4 bases and J lost 5, with 7 bases in between. The CDR3 totals 12 residues. DNA of the CDR3: TGTGCCAGCAGCCTTGCCTATCAGCCCCAGCATTTT. Translated, it gives CASSLAYQPQHF.

The chain joins TRBV12-3 or TRBV12-4 to TRBJ2-7; 9 bases fit TRBD1. The CDR3 has 16 residues. V dropped 3 bases and J dropped 2; count of bases not matched to a gene: 8. The CDR3 nucleotides are TGTGCCAGCAGTTTGACCCATGGGACAGGGACCTACGAGCAGTACTTC. The encoded protein is CASSLTHGTGTYEQYF.

V usage is TRBV18 and J usage is TRBJ2-4; the D is unclear. From germline, CDR1 is KGHSH and CDR2 LQKENI. The ends were cut back, 3 bases at V and 8 bases at J, with 17 bases in the middle. This CDR3 spans 15 amino acids. In DNA, the CDR3 is TGTGCCAGCTCACCCTCGGGTCCCGTGTTGGACATTCAGTACTTC. Translating it yields CASSPSGPVLDIQYF. Looking up the rest from reference TRBV18 and TRBJ2-4 gives the full variable domain: NAGVMQNPRHLVRRRGQEARLRCSPMKGHSHVYWYRQLPEEGLKFMVYLQKENIIDESGMPKERFSAEFPKEGPSILRIQQVVRGDSAAYFCASSPSGPVLDIQYFGAGTRLSVL.

The chain's CDR3 is CAWNLAGHEQFF. The CDR3 coding sequence is TGTGCCTGGAACCTAGCGGGCCATGAGCAGTTCTTC. The chain combines TRBV30 with TRBJ2-1; 8 nucleotides match TRBD2. The CDR3 has 12 residues. V trimming: 4 bases; J trimming: 8 bases; junction bases outside the gene matches: 4. CDR1 is GTSNPN and CDR2 is SVGIG in the germline V gene (reference sequence). The variable domain in full, completed from reference TRBV30 and TRBJ2-1, reads SQTIHQWPATLVQPVGSPLSLECTVEGTSNPNLYWYRQAAGRGLQLLFYSVGIGQISSEVPQNLSASRPQDRQFILSSKKLLLSDSGFYLCAWNLAGHEQFFGPGTRLTVL.

The gene calls are TRBV2 and TRBJ1-5; D might be TRBD1 (5 bases). CDR3 length: 15 residues. Germline CDR1 is SNHLY and CDR2 is FYNNEI. Trimming left V 7 bases short and J 2 bases short, with 15 bases between. The CDR3, as DNA: TGTGCCAGCACCACTGACAGCCTCGGCAATCAGCCCCAGCATTTT. Translating it yields CASTTDSLGNQPQHF. The complete variable domain, with remaining parts taken from reference TRBV2 and TRBJ1-5, reads EPEVTQTPSHQVTQMGQEVILRCVPISNHLYFYWYRQILGQKVEFLVSFYNNEISEKSEIFDDQFSVERPDGSNFTLKIRSTKLEDSAMYFCASTTDSLGNQPQHFGDGTRLSIL.

This clonotype was detected once. The chain has TRBV12-3 or TRBV12-4 and TRBJ2-1; a possible D gene is TRBD1 (6 bases). Trimming took 4 bases from V and 7 from J, leaving 17 bases between them. The CDR3 contains 15 residues. In DNA form, the CDR3 reads TGTGCCAGCAGTTCGAGAGCCTCGGGGACAAATGAGCAGTTCTTC. Amino acids: CASSSRASGTNEQFF.